These 30 T cell receptor beta chains were all obtained from the same sample, sequenced in a study of blood T cell repertoires in COVID-19 (TCRdb year 2020). Receptor amplification or capture employed the immunoSEQ multiplex PCR assay. In TCRdb, the immuneACCESS table is reduced to in-frame sequences with V and J assigned. These tables do not hold every clone; where another copy was compared, an unresolved V gene accounts for under half, and the others remain unexplained. Here the sample has around 310,000 clones; 90% occur a single time. The top ten clones comprise 0.95% to 1.3% of the sample. The sequenced material came from peripheral blood. All receptors come from a middle-aged woman with COVID-19, enrolled during active disease.

This chain uses TRBV7-9 with TRBJ2-5, with D possibly TRBD1 on 5 matching bases. The CDR3 loop spans 15 amino acids. Germline CDR1 reads SEHNR; CDR2 reads FQNEAQ (reference sequence). Deletions cut 2 bases from V and 2 bases from J, with 12 bases between. The CDR3 loop is CASSLPLDRQETQYF. The CDR3 region has the DNA TGTGCCAGCAGCTTACCCCTTGACAGACAAGAGACCCAGTACTTC.

The rearrangement joins TRBV27 to TRBJ1-5, with 9 bases identical to TRBD1. With 5 bases clipped from V and 4 bases from J, the junction kept 12 bases outside the gene matches. Germline CDR1 is MNHEY and CDR2 is SMNVEV (reference sequence). The CDR3 totals 17 residues. CDR3 sequence reads: CASSTWTGAGGNQPQHF. Written as DNA, the CDR3 is TGTGCCAGCAGTACGTGGACAGGGGCCGGCGGTAATCAGCCCCAGCATTTT.

The V and J genes are TRBV27 and TRBJ1-1; tentatively, D is TRBD1 (5 bases). Germline V gene data show CDR1 as MNHEY and CDR2 as SMNVEV (reference sequence). The CDR3 runs to 13 residues. Trimming removed 3 bases at V and 4 bases at J, with 9 bases between. CDR3 protein: CASSFSQGTEAFF. CDR3 DNA: TGTGCCAGCAGTTTTAGTCAGGGCACTGAAGCTTTCTTT.

The chain has TRBV7-2 and TRBJ1-5, with 8 bases matching TRBD1. The germline V gene encodes CDR1 SGHTA and CDR2 FQGNSA. The CDR3 is made up of 14 amino acids. The ends lost 4 bases at V and 5 bases at J; junction bases unmatched: 4. The CDR3 reads CASSSTGVYQPQHF. The DNA for the CDR3 is TGTGCCAGCAGCTCGACAGGGGTCTATCAGCCCCAGCATTTT.

This clone was found once. The CDR3 here is CASSSRTGYGALMNTEAFF. For the CDR3, the DNA is TGTGCCAGCAGCTCGAGGACAGGTTACGGAGCTCTTATGAACACTGAAGCTTTCTTT. The chain carries TRBV9 and TRBJ1-1; 7 bases are shared with TRBD1. V was pared by 4 bases and J by 0 bases, with 18 bases of the junction left unmatched. Germline V gives CDR1 SGDLS, CDR2 YYNGEE. CDR3 length: 19 amino acids.

V and J are TRBV9 and TRBJ2-2; 8 bases agree with TRBD1. The CDR3 contains 17 residues. J gave up 5 bases and V 3 bases, and 12 bases lay outside the gene matches. CDR1 is SGDLS and CDR2 is YYNGEE in the germline V gene. CDR3 coding DNA: TGTGCCAGCAGCGCCGTCTTAGGACAGGGATGGACCGGGGAGCTGTTTTTT. Translation: CASSAVLGQGWTGELFF.

The rearrangement links TRBV7-8 to TRBJ1-5, with TRBD1 identical over 10 bases. CDR1 is SGHVS and CDR2 is FQNEAQ in the germline V gene. V gave up 4 bases and J gave up 4 bases; unmatched junction bases: 10. CDR3 length: 17 residues. The CDR3 coding sequence is TGTGCCAGCAGCTCTAAACCGGGACAGGGGCCAAATCAGCCCCAGCATTTT. Protein: CASSSKPGQGPNQPQHF.

The rearrangement uses TRBV30 and TRBJ1-6, with D unresolved. CDR1 is GTSNPN and CDR2 is SVGIG in the germline V gene (reference sequence). This CDR3 is 16 amino acids long. Trimming shortened V by 2 bases and J by 2 bases, and 13 bases separated the two germline ends. CDR3 nucleotides: TGTGCCTGGAGTATACCTCGGGGAACCTATAATTCACCCCTCCACTTT. It specifies CAWSIPRGTYNSPLHF.

The CDR3 loop reads CASRQASGRNEQFF. The DNA of the CDR3 is TGTGCCAGCAGGCAGGCTAGCGGGAGAAATGAGCAGTTCTTC. V is TRBV2 and J is TRBJ2-1; the match to TRBD2 covers 10 bases. CDR1 is SNHLY and CDR2 is FYNNEI in the germline V gene. The CDR3 covers 14 residues. The J segment lost 7 bases and the V segment lost 6 bases, leaving 6 bases of the junction unmatched.

V is TRBV21-1 and J is TRBJ2-7; the table's D gene call, TRBD1, was not cross checked with the DNA. TRBV21-1 is assigned pseudogene status. The CDR3 runs 20 residues. CDR3 protein: CASSVHGQGPSGEHSYEQYF. The DNA for the CDR3 is TGTGCCAGCAGCGTACATGGACAGGGTCCCAGCGGGGAGCATTCCTACGAGCAGTACTTC.

V usage is TRBV4-1 and J usage is TRBJ1-6, with 9 nucleotides matching TRBD1. CDR3 length equals 14 residues. Germline CDR1 reads MGHRA; CDR2 reads YSYEKL. Unmatched junction bases numbered 5, after V lost 5 bases and J lost 9 bases. The CDR3 sequence is CASSEDRGGSPLHF. The CDR3, as DNA: TGCGCCAGCAGCGAGGACAGGGGTGGTTCACCCCTCCACTTT.

This clone came up once. The genes are TRBV19 and TRBJ2-5; no clear D gene. The CDR3 has 13 amino acids. Per germline, CDR1 LNHDA and CDR2 SQIVND (reference sequence). V lost 6 bases to trimming and J lost 1 base, with 9 bases between them. DNA of the CDR3: TGTGCCAGTAGCCTGACAATCCAAGAGACCCAGTACTTC. This encodes CASSLTIQETQYF.

CDR3 amino acids: CASSEWANNEQFF. The CDR3 bases are TGTGCCAGCAGCGAGTGGGCAAACAATGAGCAGTTCTTC. The J gene is TRBJ2-1, the V gene TRBV9; no reliable D call. Trimming took off 3 bases at V and 5 bases at J, with 9 bases between the two ends. The CDR3 spans 13 residues. Germline V gene data show CDR1 as SGDLS and CDR2 as YYNGEE.

The chain has TRBV18 and TRBJ2-7, with 7 positions matching TRBD1. Germline-derived CDR1 and CDR2 are KGHSH and LQKENI. After removal of 0 bases from V and 2 bases from J, the junction contained 7 bases not matched to a gene. This CDR3 comprises 16 residues. The CDR3 DNA follows: TGTGCCAGCTCACCACCAGACAGGGTCTATCCCTACGAGCAGTACTTC. It is translated as CASSPPDRVYPYEQYF.

This chain links TRBV6-5 with TRBJ1-1, with D hard to call. Trimming took 8 bases from V and 0 from J, leaving 10 bases between them. Germline-derived CDR1 and CDR2 are MNHEY and SVGAGI. This CDR3 is built from 13 residues. CDR3 region: CASHYTVNTEAFF. DNA for the CDR3: TGTGCCAGCCACTATACGGTGAACACTGAAGCTTTCTTT.

The gene calls are TRBV6-2 or TRBV6-3 and TRBJ1-1; tentative D call: TRBD1 (5 bases). CDR3 size: 15 residues. CDR1 is MNHEY, CDR2 SVGEGT, per germline. Trimming pared 1 base from V and 6 bases from J, leaving 15 bases between. The CDR3 coding sequence is TGTGCCAGCAGTTACTTACTTCAGGGTGCACCTGAAGCTTTCTTT. It specifies CASSYLLQGAPEAFF.

This clone was observed once. The chain links TRBV7-2 to TRBJ1-2; 8 nucleotides agree with TRBD1. CDR1 and CDR2 (germline): SGHTA, FQGNSA. J was trimmed by 7 bases and V by 3 bases; bases with no gene match: 7. The CDR3 contains 14 residues. The CDR3: CASSFERQGPGYTF. The CDR3 bases are TGTGCCAGCAGCTTCGAACGACAGGGGCCTGGCTACACCTTC.

This chain joins TRBV11-3 and TRBJ1-1; the match to TRBD1 covers 8 bases. V dropped 3 bases and J dropped 3; count of bases not matched to a gene: 0. Per the germline V gene, CDR1 is SGHNT and CDR2 is YENEEA. The CDR3 is 13 residues long. CDR3 loop: CASSLDRDTEAFF. The CDR3 DNA follows: TGTGCCAGCAGCTTGGACAGGGACACTGAAGCTTTCTTT.

The J gene is TRBJ2-2, the V gene TRBV7-3, with D possibly TRBD1 on 6 matching bases. Germline lookup yields CDR1 SGHTA and CDR2 FQGTGA. The CDR3 is 15 residues long. V lost 2 bases and J lost 4, with 11 bases in between. The CDR3 loop reads CASSLYRVGTGELFF. For the CDR3, the DNA is TGTGCCAGCAGCTTATACAGGGTCGGCACCGGGGAGCTGTTTTTT.

Points on this clone: The junction shows a germline mismatch at one end, possibly a read error. The chain links TRBV13 to TRBJ1-3; D might be TRBD1 (5 bases). The CDR3 extends over 13 amino acids. The germline V gene encodes CDR1 PRHDT and CDR2 FYEKMQ (reference sequence). The CDR3, as DNA: TGTGCCAGCAGCTTGACAGTCGGAACCACCATATATTTT. It is translated as CASSLTVGTTIYF.

This clone was detected only a few times. This rearrangement joins TRBV7-2 to TRBJ1-5, with D possibly TRBD1 on 6 matching bases. The CDR3 has 17 amino acids. With 2 bases removed from V and 3 bases from J, the gap between germline ends came to 17 bases. Germline CDR1 SGHTA, CDR2 FQGNSA. CDR3 sequence (DNA): TGTGCCAGCAGCTTAAGCCCAGCAGACAGGTCCAATCAGCCCCAGCATTTT. Translating gives CASSLSPADRSNQPQHF.

This sequence joins TRBV19 and TRBJ1-2, with 8 positions matching TRBD1. Germline assignment: CDR1 LNHDA and CDR2 SQIVND (reference sequence). This CDR3 region has 14 residues. Losses at the gene ends were 5 bases for V and 4 bases for J; bases not matched to a gene: 6. CDR3 DNA sequence: TGTGCCAGTAGTGACACGGGACAGGCCTATGGCTACACCTTC. This gives the protein CASSDTGQAYGYTF.

The chain combines TRBV18 with TRBJ2-5; D gene ambiguous. Germline lookup yields CDR1 KGHSH and CDR2 LQKENI. The CDR3 consists of 14 residues. The V end lost 6 bases, the J end lost 4 bases, and 15 bases lay between the germline ends. CDR3 loop: CASSPKKTGETQYF. The CDR3 DNA reads as TGTGCCAGCTCCCCGAAAAAGACGGGAGAGACCCAGTACTTC.

The sample holds a few counts of this clone. The rearrangement links TRBV7-2 to TRBJ1-5, with 7 positions matching TRBD1. The ends lost 5 bases at V and 6 bases at J; junction bases unmatched: 7. The germline CDR1 and CDR2 sequences are SGHTA and FQGNSA. There are 14 residues in the CDR3. CDR3 loop: CASSHRGQPQPQHF. The CDR3 DNA reads as TGTGCCAGCAGCCACAGGGGTCAACCTCAGCCCCAGCATTTT.

The V and J genes are TRBV30 and TRBJ1-1; maybe TRBD1 (5 bases). Germline CDR1 GTSNPN, CDR2 SVGIG (reference sequence). V was clipped by 5 bases and J by 4 bases, with 8 bases between them. The CDR3 is 11 amino acids. The DNA for the CDR3 is TGTGCCTGGGGGGCCGGCACTGAAGCTTTCTTT. Translated, it gives CAWGAGTEAFF.

To note about this clone: Distinct nucleotide sequences in the sample also encode this CDR3. The V and J genes are TRBV9 and TRBJ2-1; TRBD2 matches 10 bases. Germline CDR1 SGDLS, CDR2 YYNGEE. V dropped 0 bases and J dropped 7; count of bases not matched to a gene: 1. The CDR3 loop spans 14 amino acids. This chain's CDR3 is CASSVELAGNEQFF. The CDR3 DNA reads as TGTGCCAGCAGCGTAGAACTAGCGGGAAATGAGCAGTTCTTC.

The V call is TRBV15, the J call TRBJ2-1; 10 bases fit TRBD2. Trimming took 5 bases from V and 6 from J; bases not matched to a gene: 4. Germline V gene data show CDR1 as LNHNV and CDR2 as YYDKDF (reference sequence). The length of the CDR3 is 14 residues. The CDR3, as DNA: TGTGCCACCAGCTTTCGGACTAGCGGCAATGAGCAGTTCTTC. Its translation: CATSFRTSGNEQFF.

CDR3 nucleotides: TGTGCCACAACTGGAAGGGGGCTAGGAAACACCATATATTTT. Residues: CATTGRGLGNTIYF. The rearrangement links TRBV15 to TRBJ1-3; 7 bases agree with TRBD1. The CDR3 consists of 14 residues. The trim removed 9 bases at V and 4 bases at J, leaving 9 bases unmatched. Germline V lookup: CDR1 LNHNV, CDR2 YYDKDF (reference sequence).

The chain combines TRBV11-1 with TRBJ1-1, with D maybe TRBD1 (5 bases). CDR3 length: 12 residues. V was shortened by 7 bases and J by 5 bases, with 11 bases between the two germline ends. The V gene's germline CDR1 is SGHAT and CDR2 FQDESV (reference sequence). The CDR3 DNA reads as TGTGCCAGCACACCGGGGGGGACTGAAGCTTTCTTT. Amino acid sequence: CASTPGGTEAFF.

The chain is built from TRBV6-2 or TRBV6-3 and TRBJ2-4; TRBD2 matches at 9 bases. Trimming at V came to 4 bases and at J to 4 bases, leaving 14 bases not matched to a gene. The CDR3 covers 18 residues. The germline CDR1 and CDR2 sequences are MNHEY and SVGEGT. The CDR3 reads CASSFPQGRREGKNIQYF. In DNA, the CDR3 is TGTGCCAGCAGTTTCCCCCAGGGACGGCGGGAGGGGAAAAACATTCAGTACTTC.